The rows below give T cell receptor beta chains drawn from one sample of a study of control samples from healthy donors and cancer patients. The assay was immunoSEQ multiplex PCR, and TCRdb's table has in-frame clones only and misses some. Of 100,000 to 150,000 clones in the sample, roughly 92% were seen once. Sequenced input: blood. These receptors all stem from a man aged 18 to 30 in good health. The CDR3 runs from the conserved cysteine through the conserved F or W. The D gene is left open where the match is weak. A clone size is listed for some rows: how often the clone was seen (once, few, many), or a class if it is expanded.

CDR3 DNA: TGTGCCAGCAGCCAATCCCCCCGCACTGAAGCTTTCTTT
CDR3 protein: CASSQSPRTEAFF
V gene: TRBV14
CDR3 length: 13
D gene: .
clone size: many
J gene: TRBJ1-1

CDR3 DNA: TGTGCCAGCAGCTTAACGGGGCTCCGGGACAGGGGTGGCTACACCTTC
CDR3 protein: CASSLTGLRDRGGYTF
V gene: TRBV7-3
CDR3 length: 16
D gene: TRBD1
clone size: .
J gene: TRBJ1-2

CDR3 DNA: TGTGCCAGCACCCTCAGGGTACTAAATCGCTACACCTTC
CDR3 protein: CASTLRVLNRYTF
V gene: TRBV2
CDR3 length: 13
D gene: .
clone size: .
J gene: TRBJ1-2

CDR3 DNA: TGTGCCAGAAGTAATCTCTCGATGCCTCTGGGGACAGGGGGCGCGAACACTGAAGCTTTCTTT
CDR3 protein: CARSNLSMPLGTGGANTEAFF
V gene: TRBV5-3
CDR3 length: 21
D gene: TRBD1
clone size: .
J gene: TRBJ1-1

CDR3 DNA: TGTGCCACTCGGACAGTCAACTATGGCTACACCTTC
CDR3 protein: CATRTVNYGYTF
V gene: TRBV24-1
CDR3 length: 12
D gene: .
clone size: once
J gene: TRBJ1-2

CDR3 DNA: TGTGCCAGCAGCCAAGGAAACTACCTTCAAGAGACCCAGTACTTC
CDR3 protein: CASSQGNYLQETQYF
V gene: TRBV3-1/TRBV3-2
CDR3 length: 15
D gene: .
clone size: .
J gene: TRBJ2-5

CDR3 DNA: TGTGCCAGCAGTCAACACAGGGTCAGCTACACCTTC
CDR3 protein: CASSQHRVSYTF
V gene: TRBV12-3/TRBV12-4
CDR3 length: 12
D gene: .
clone size: once
J gene: TRBJ1-2

CDR3 DNA: TGTGCCAGCAGTTACTCAGGACAGCAAGAGACCCAGTACTTC
CDR3 protein: CASSYSGQQETQYF
V gene: TRBV6-5
CDR3 length: 14
D gene: .
clone size: .
J gene: TRBJ2-5

CDR3 DNA: TGCGCCAGCAGCACCCTGGACAGGGGTAATTCACCCCTCCACTTT
CDR3 protein: CASSTLDRGNSPLHF
V gene: TRBV5-1
CDR3 length: 15
D gene: TRBD1
clone size: .
J gene: TRBJ1-6

CDR3 DNA: TGTGCCAGCAGCTTGGAGTGGCAGCTCTACGAGCAGTACTTC
CDR3 protein: CASSLEWQLYEQYF
V gene: TRBV5-5
CDR3 length: 14
D gene: .
clone size: few
J gene: TRBJ2-7

CDR3 DNA: TGTGCCAGCAGCTCCGACAGCTACGAGCAGTACTTC
CDR3 protein: CASSSDSYEQYF
V gene: TRBV5-4
CDR3 length: 12
D gene: .
clone size: once
J gene: TRBJ2-7

CDR3 DNA: TGTGCCAGCACTGTAGGGACAGAGCAGTTCTTC
CDR3 protein: CASTVGTEQFF
V gene: TRBV2
CDR3 length: 11
D gene: .
clone size: .
J gene: TRBJ2-1

CDR3 DNA: TGTGCCAGCAGCCAAAGGACAGGGACCTACGAGCAGTACTTC
CDR3 protein: CASSQRTGTYEQYF
V gene: TRBV3-1/TRBV3-2
CDR3 length: 14
D gene: TRBD1
clone size: .
J gene: TRBJ2-7

CDR3 DNA: TGTGCCAGCAGCTTGGCGGGGCGGCTAGCGGGGAGAGATACGCAGTATTTT
CDR3 protein: CASSLAGRLAGRDTQYF
V gene: TRBV5-4
CDR3 length: 17
D gene: TRBD2
clone size: .
J gene: TRBJ2-3

CDR3 DNA: TGTGCCAGCAGTGAAGCCCGAATGGCGGCTCTGAACACCGGGGAGCTGTTTTTT
CDR3 protein: CASSEARMAALNTGELFF
V gene: TRBV2
CDR3 length: 18
D gene: .
clone size: .
J gene: TRBJ2-2

CDR3 DNA: TGTGCCAGTAGTATGGCATGGGGCGACACTGAAGCTTTCTTT
CDR3 protein: CASSMAWGDTEAFF
V gene: TRBV19
CDR3 length: 14
D gene: .
clone size: .
J gene: TRBJ1-1

CDR3 DNA: TGTGCCAGCAGTTTCCCAGCCCCCCCTAGGAAGGGAGATACGCAGTATTTT
CDR3 protein: CASSFPAPPRKGDTQYF
V gene: TRBV27
CDR3 length: 17
D gene: .
clone size: once
J gene: TRBJ2-3

CDR3 DNA: TGTGCCAGCAGCTTGGCCGGGGAGACCCAGTACTTC
CDR3 protein: CASSLAGETQYF
V gene: TRBV5-4
CDR3 length: 12
D gene: .
clone size: .
J gene: TRBJ2-5

CDR3 DNA: TGTGCCAGCAGCGTATTCGATAGGGGGCCCGCTTTCTTT
CDR3 protein: CASSVFDRGPAFF
V gene: TRBV9
CDR3 length: 13
D gene: TRBD1
clone size: .
J gene: TRBJ1-1

CDR3 DNA: TGTGCCATCAGTGAAAGGGGGTTCGCCTACGAGCAGTACTTC
CDR3 protein: CAISERGFAYEQYF
V gene: TRBV10-3
CDR3 length: 14
D gene: .
clone size: once
J gene: TRBJ2-7

CDR3 DNA: TGTGCCAGCAGCAAAACAGGGGCGAAGTCACCCCTCCACTTT
CDR3 protein: CASSKTGAKSPLHF
V gene: TRBV5-4
CDR3 length: 14
D gene: TRBD1
clone size: .
J gene: TRBJ1-6

CDR3 DNA: TGTGCCAGCAGCCAGGTGGGGGACAGGGACACCGGGGAGCTGTTTTTT
CDR3 protein: CASSQVGDRDTGELFF
V gene: TRBV7-9
CDR3 length: 16
D gene: TRBD1
clone size: few
J gene: TRBJ2-2

CDR3 DNA: TGCGCCAGCAGCTCCGGGGGTTACGAGCAGTACTTC
CDR3 protein: CASSSGGYEQYF
V gene: TRBV5-1
CDR3 length: 12
D gene: .
clone size: .
J gene: TRBJ2-7

CDR3 DNA: TGCGCCAGCAGCTTGGACGGGCGCACAGATACGCAGTATTTT
CDR3 protein: CASSLDGRTDTQYF
V gene: TRBV5-1
CDR3 length: 14
D gene: .
clone size: .
J gene: TRBJ2-3

CDR3 DNA: TGCGCCAGCAGCCAAGGTCGGCTCAGTTCTAATGAAAAACTGTTTTTT
CDR3 protein: CASSQGRLSSNEKLFF
V gene: TRBV4-1
CDR3 length: 16
D gene: .
clone size: .
J gene: TRBJ1-4

CDR3 DNA: TGTGCCAGCAGTTTAAGGGGGTGGGACAGGACGAACACTGAAGCTTTCTTT
CDR3 protein: CASSLRGWDRTNTEAFF
V gene: TRBV27
CDR3 length: 17
D gene: TRBD1
clone size: .
J gene: TRBJ1-1

CDR3 DNA: TGTGCCAGCAGCCCGCGACTAGCGGGAAGCACAGATACGCAGTATTTT
CDR3 protein: CASSPRLAGSTDTQYF
V gene: TRBV7-6
CDR3 length: 16
D gene: TRBD2
clone size: .
J gene: TRBJ2-3

CDR3 DNA: TGTGCCTGGGATCTAGCGGGGGGGCTTTCCTCAGATACGCAGTATTTT
CDR3 protein: CAWDLAGGLSSDTQYF
V gene: TRBV30
CDR3 length: 16
D gene: TRBD2
clone size: .
J gene: TRBJ2-3

CDR3 DNA: TGTGCCAGCAGTTTCAGAGTGCGCTCCTACGAGCAGTACTTC
CDR3 protein: CASSFRVRSYEQYF
V gene: TRBV27
CDR3 length: 14
D gene: .
clone size: .
J gene: TRBJ2-7

CDR3 DNA: TGTGCCATCAGTGAAGGCGGGCGGAGCTCCTACGAGCAGTACTTC
CDR3 protein: CAISEGGRSSYEQYF
V gene: TRBV10-3
CDR3 length: 15
D gene: .
clone size: .
J gene: TRBJ2-7

CDR3 DNA: TGTGCCAGCAGCTTAGGGACTAGCGGGGTCAATGAGCAGTTCTTC
CDR3 protein: CASSLGTSGVNEQFF
V gene: TRBV11-3
CDR3 length: 15
D gene: TRBD2
clone size: .
J gene: TRBJ2-1

CDR3 DNA: TGTGCCAGTAACGGGGGATCCTACAATGAGCAGTTCTTC
CDR3 protein: CASNGGSYNEQFF
V gene: TRBV19
CDR3 length: 13
D gene: .
clone size: .
J gene: TRBJ2-1

CDR3 DNA: TGCGCCAGCAGCTCGGAGACAGGGACTGAAGCTTTCTTT
CDR3 protein: CASSSETGTEAFF
V gene: TRBV5-1
CDR3 length: 13
D gene: TRBD1
clone size: .
J gene: TRBJ1-1

CDR3 DNA: TGTGCCAGCAGCCCGACAGCCTTAGGGGGAGAGCAGTACTTC
CDR3 protein: CASSPTALGGEQYF
V gene: TRBV14
CDR3 length: 14
D gene: .
clone size: .
J gene: TRBJ2-7

CDR3 DNA: TGTGCCAGTAGTACCGCCAGGGAATCCCTTGGCTACACCTTC
CDR3 protein: CASSTARESLGYTF
V gene: TRBV19
CDR3 length: 14
D gene: .
clone size: .
J gene: TRBJ1-2

CDR3 DNA: TGTGCCACCAGTGATTCGACGGGGCGGGTGCAGTACTTC
CDR3 protein: CATSDSTGRVQYF
V gene: TRBV24-1
CDR3 length: 13
D gene: .
clone size: .
J gene: TRBJ2-7

CDR3 DNA: TGTGCCAGCAGTTTCGGGGGAAGTAAGCTGTTTTTT
CDR3 protein: CASSFGGSKLFF
V gene: TRBV28
CDR3 length: 12
D gene: .
clone size: .
J gene: TRBJ2-2

CDR3 DNA: TGCGCCAGCAGTTCAGGGATCGGGGACACTGAAGCTTTCTTT
CDR3 protein: CASSSGIGDTEAFF
V gene: TRBV10-1
CDR3 length: 14
D gene: .
clone size: .
J gene: TRBJ1-1

CDR3 DNA: TGTGCCAGTAGTATAAACGGGAACACTGAAGCTTTCTTT
CDR3 protein: CASSINGNTEAFF
V gene: TRBV19
CDR3 length: 13
D gene: .
clone size: few
J gene: TRBJ1-1

CDR3 DNA: TGTGCCAGCAGTTTATTAGGTAACGAGCAGTTCTTC
CDR3 protein: CASSLLGNEQFF
V gene: TRBV27
CDR3 length: 12
D gene: .
clone size: .
J gene: TRBJ2-1

CDR3 DNA: TGTGCCAGCAGTCCCTTTACTCCCGATGATACTGAAGCTTTCTTT
CDR3 protein: CASSPFTPDDTEAFF
V gene: TRBV6-5
CDR3 length: 15
D gene: .
clone size: once
J gene: TRBJ1-1